This TCR beta chain emerged from a study of blood T cell repertoires in COVID-19. The CDR3 loop spans 14 amino acids. V gave up 7 bases and J gave up 4 bases, with 13 bases separating them. Germline loops: CDR1 MDHEN, CDR2 SYDVKM. Method: immunoSEQ multiplex PCR; TCRdb's copy keeps in-frame clones and lacks some. The sample holds over 130,000 clones; roughly 80% are singletons and the top ten take under 5%. This TCR came from a woman aged 55-69 years with acute or convalescent COVID-19. The V and J genes are TRBV28 and TRBJ2-2; tentatively, D is TRBD2 (6 bases). Sequenced material: peripheral blood. The CDR3 region is CASILDGSTGELFF. The CDR3 region has the DNA TGTGCCAGCATTCTGGACGGGAGCACCGGGGAGCTGTTTTTT.